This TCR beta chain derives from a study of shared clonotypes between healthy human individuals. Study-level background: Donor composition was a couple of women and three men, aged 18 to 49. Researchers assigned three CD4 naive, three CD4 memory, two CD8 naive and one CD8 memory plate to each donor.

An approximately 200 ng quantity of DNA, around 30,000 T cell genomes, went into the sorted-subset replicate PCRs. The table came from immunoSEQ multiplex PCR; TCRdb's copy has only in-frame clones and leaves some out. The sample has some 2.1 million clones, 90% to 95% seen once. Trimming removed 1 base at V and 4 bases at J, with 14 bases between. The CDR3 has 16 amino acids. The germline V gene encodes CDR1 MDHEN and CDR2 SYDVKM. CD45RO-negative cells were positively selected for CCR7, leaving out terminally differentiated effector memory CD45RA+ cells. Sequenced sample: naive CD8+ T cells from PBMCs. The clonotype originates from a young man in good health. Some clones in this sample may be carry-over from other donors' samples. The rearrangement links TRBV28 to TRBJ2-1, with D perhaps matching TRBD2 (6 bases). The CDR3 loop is CASSLFGGGPYNEQFF. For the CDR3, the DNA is TGTGCCAGCAGTTTATTTGGGGGAGGACCTTACAATGAGCAGTTCTTC.